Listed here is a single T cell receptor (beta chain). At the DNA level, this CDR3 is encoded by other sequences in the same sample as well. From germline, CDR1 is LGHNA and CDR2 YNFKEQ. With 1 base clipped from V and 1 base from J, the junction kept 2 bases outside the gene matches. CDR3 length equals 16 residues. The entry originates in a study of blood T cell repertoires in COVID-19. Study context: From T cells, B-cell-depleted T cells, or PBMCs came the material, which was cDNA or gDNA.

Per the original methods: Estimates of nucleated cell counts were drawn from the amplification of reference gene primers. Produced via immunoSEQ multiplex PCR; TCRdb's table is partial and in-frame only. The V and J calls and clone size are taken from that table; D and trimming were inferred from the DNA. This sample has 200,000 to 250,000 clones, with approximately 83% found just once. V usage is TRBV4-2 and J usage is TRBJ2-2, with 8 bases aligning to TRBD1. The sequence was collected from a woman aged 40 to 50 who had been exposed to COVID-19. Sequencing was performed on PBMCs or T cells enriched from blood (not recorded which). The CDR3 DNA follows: TGTGCCAGCAGCCAAGCCGGACAGGGGAACACCGGGGAGCTGTTTTTT. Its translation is CASSQAGQGNTGELFF.